This TCR beta chain was found in a study of blood T cell repertoires in COVID-19 (dated by TCRdb to about 2020). Context from the whole study: The collaborator samples originated in the United States, Italy and Spain and spanned the acute and convalescent phases of COVID-19. The material from the prospective study consisted of cDNA or gDNA derived from T cells, B-cell-depleted T cells, or PBMCs. Deeply sampled blood TCRbeta repertoires from subjects exposed to, actively infected with, or recovered from COVID-19 were included in the dataset. The repertoires were released in a freely available public database meant as a resource for research on the immune response to SARS-CoV-2. Samples were obtained from the ongoing ImmuneRACE study (first 160 participants) and from about 1,300 subjects provided by 6 global collaborators. Nearly every sample came with metadata listing a de-identified subject ID, COVID-19 status, age in years and sex. Where available, HLA class I and class II types were taken from metadata supplied by the sample provider and were not determined by assay-based typing.

This clone was seen only a few times. It lacks a known antigen. No quality values exist for individual bases; no much larger clone is one base distant. From the cysteine up to the phenylalanine, the CDR3 has a length of 10 residues. The retained sequence is limited to the CDR3, 30 bases, with the frame set at the first base. The germline V gene supplies CDR1 MNHGY and CDR2 SAAAGT. V and J lose 10 bases and 3 bases, and a span of 6 bases separates them. Study-level results and caveats: How much clinical and demographic metadata was included differed by source and by participant, and the metadata was provided uncurated.

At one collaborating source in Seattle, patients were enrolled during active infection and were followed longitudinally through the course of disease. Collaborating institutions collected whole blood in K2EDTA tubes following their own protocols. For TCRbeta analysis, collaborators shipped samples as frozen whole blood, isolated PBMCs, or DNA extracted from either of those sample types. TCRbeta CDR3 regions were amplified from genomic DNA by means of the immunoSEQ Assay, a bias-controlled multiplex PCR. The authors' analysis ran thus. The number of nucleated cells in each sample was estimated from the amplification of reference gene primers within the assay. To quantify the absolute abundance of each unique TCRbeta CDR3 rearrangement, sequence reads were collapsed and filtered. For each sample, productive Simpson clonality was calculated by taking the square root of Simpson's diversity index across productive rearrangements. TCRdb holds this immuneACCESS table with in-frame rearrangements only. Some clones are missing; in checked studies, unresolved V genes explain under half, and the rest has no known cause. That table is the source of V, J and clone size, and D and trimming were worked out from the DNA. Within this sample are approximately 290,000 clones, with more than 65% of them counted one time only. About a sixth of the sample goes to the ten largest clones.

The rearrangement combines TRBV6-8 with TRBJ1-1; a confident D gene designation cannot be given. The sequenced material came from peripheral blood. This sequence was found in a person aged 65 to 85 with COVID-19, enrolled during active disease. DNA sequence: TGTGCCACCCCTTACACTGAAGCTTTCTTT. It codes for CATPYTEAFF.